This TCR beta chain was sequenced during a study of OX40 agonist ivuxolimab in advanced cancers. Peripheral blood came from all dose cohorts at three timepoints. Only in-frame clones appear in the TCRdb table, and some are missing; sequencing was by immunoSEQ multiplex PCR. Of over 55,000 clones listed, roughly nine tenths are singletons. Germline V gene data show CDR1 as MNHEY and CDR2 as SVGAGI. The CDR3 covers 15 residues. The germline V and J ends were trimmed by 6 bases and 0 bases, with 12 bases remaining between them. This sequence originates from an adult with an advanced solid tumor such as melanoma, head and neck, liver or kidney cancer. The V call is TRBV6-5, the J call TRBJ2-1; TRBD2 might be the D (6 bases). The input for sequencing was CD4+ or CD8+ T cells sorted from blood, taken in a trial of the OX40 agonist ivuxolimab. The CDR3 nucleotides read TGTGCCAGCAGGACCCGGGAGAGCTCCTACAATGAGCAGTTCTTC. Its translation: CASRTRESSYNEQFF.